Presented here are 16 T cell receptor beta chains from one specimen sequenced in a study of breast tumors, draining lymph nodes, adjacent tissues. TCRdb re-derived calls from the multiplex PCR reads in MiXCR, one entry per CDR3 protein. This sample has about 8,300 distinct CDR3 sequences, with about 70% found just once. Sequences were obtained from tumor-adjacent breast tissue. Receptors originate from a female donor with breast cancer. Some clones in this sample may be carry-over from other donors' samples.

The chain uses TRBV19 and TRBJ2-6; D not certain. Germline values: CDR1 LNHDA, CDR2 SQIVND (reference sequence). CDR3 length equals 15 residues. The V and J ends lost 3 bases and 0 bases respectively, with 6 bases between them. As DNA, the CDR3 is TGTGCCAGTAGTATTCGGCCCTCTGGGGCCAACGTCCTGACTTTC. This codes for CASSIRPSGANVLTF.

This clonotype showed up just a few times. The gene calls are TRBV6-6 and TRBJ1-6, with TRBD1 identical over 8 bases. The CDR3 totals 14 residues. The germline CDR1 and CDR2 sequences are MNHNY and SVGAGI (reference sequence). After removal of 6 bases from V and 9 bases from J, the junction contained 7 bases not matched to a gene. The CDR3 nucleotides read TGTGCCAGCAGCCGCGACAGGGGAGGTTCACCCCTCCACTTT. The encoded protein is CASSRDRGGSPLHF.

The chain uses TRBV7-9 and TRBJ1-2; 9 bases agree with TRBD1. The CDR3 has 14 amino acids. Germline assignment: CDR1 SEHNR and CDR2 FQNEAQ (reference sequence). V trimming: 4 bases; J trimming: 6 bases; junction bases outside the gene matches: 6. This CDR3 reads CASSSTGGEDGYTF. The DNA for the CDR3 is TGTGCCAGCAGCTCGACAGGGGGAGAGGATGGCTACACCTTC. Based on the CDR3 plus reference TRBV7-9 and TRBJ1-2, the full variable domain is DTGVSQNPRHKITKRGQNVTFRCDPISEHNRLYWYRQTLGQGPEFLTYFQNEAQLEKSRLLSDRFSAERPKGSFSTLEIQRTEQGDSAMYLCASSSTGGEDGYTFGSGTRLTVV.

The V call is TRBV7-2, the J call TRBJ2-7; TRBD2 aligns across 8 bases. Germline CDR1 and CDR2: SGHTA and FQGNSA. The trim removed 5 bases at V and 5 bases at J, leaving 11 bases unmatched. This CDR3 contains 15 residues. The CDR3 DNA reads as TGTGCCAGCAGCCACTCCTCGGGGGGGAATGACGAGCAGTACTTC. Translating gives CASSHSSGGNDEQYF.

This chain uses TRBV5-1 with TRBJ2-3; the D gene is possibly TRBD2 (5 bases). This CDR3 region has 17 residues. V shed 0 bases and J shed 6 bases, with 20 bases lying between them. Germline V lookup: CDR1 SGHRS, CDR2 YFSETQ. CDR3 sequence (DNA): TGCGCCAGCAGCTTGGCTTCGGACTCTCGAAACGTGGATACGCAGTATTTT. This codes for CASSLASDSRNVDTQYF.

The CDR3 DNA reads TGTGCCAGCGTAGGGGGCTCTGGAAACACCATATATTTT. Its translation: CASVGGSGNTIYF. The rearrangement uses TRBV2 and TRBJ1-3, with D tentatively TRBD1 (6 bases). The V gene's germline CDR1 is SNHLY and CDR2 FYNNEI. V was shortened by 8 bases and J by 0 bases, with 8 bases between the two germline ends. This CDR3 region has 13 residues. Filled out from reference TRBV2 and TRBJ1-3, the complete variable domain reads EPEVTQTPSHQVTQMGQEVILRCVPISNHLYFYWYRQILGQKVEFLVSFYNNEISEKSEIFDDQFSVERPDGSNFTLKIRSTKLEDSAMYFCASVGGSGNTIYFGEGSWLTVV.

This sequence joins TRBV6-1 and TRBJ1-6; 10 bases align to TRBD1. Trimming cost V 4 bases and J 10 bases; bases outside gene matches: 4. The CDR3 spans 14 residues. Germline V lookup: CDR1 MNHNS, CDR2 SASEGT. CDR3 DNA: TGTGCCAGCAGTGGGACAGGGGGTGGATCACCCCTCCACTTT. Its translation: CASSGTGGGSPLHF.

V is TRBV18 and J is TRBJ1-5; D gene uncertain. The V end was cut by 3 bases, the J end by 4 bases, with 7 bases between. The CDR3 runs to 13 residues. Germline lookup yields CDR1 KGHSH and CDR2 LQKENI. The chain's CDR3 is CASSPPGNQPQHF. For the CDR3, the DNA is TGTGCCAGCTCACCTCCGGGAAATCAGCCCCAGCATTTT.

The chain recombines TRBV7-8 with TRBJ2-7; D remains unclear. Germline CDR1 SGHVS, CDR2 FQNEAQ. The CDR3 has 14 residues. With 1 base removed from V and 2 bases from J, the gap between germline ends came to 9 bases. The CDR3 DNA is TGTGCCAGCAGCTTAGAATTGGAAGCCTACGAGCAGTACTTC. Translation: CASSLELEAYEQYF.

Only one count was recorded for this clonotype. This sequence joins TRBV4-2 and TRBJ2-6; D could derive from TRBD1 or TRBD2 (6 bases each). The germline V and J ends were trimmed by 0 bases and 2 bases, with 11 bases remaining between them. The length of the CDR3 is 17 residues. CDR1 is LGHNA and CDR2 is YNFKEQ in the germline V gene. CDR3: CASSQDHGGAGANVLTF. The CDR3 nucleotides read TGTGCCAGCAGCCAAGATCACGGGGGCGCTGGGGCCAACGTCCTGACTTTC.

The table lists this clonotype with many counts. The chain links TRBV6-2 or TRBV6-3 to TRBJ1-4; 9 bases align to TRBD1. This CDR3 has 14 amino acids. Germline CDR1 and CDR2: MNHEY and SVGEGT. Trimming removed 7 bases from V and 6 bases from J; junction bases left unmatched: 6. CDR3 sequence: CASNDRGGDEKLFF. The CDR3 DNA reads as TGTGCCAGCAACGACAGGGGGGGAGATGAAAAACTGTTTTTT.

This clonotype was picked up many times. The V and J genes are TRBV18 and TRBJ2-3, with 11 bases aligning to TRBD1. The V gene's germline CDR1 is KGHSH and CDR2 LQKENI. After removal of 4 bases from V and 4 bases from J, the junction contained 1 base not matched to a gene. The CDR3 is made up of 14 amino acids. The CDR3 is CASSQGQGADTQYF. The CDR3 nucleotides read TGTGCCAGCTCACAGGGACAGGGGGCAGATACGCAGTATTTT. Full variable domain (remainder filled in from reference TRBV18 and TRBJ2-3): NAGVMQNPRHLVRRRGQEARLRCSPMKGHSHVYWYRQLPEEGLKFMVYLQKENIIDESGMPKERFSAEFPKEGPSILRIQQVVRGDSAAYFCASSQGQGADTQYFGPGTRLTVL.

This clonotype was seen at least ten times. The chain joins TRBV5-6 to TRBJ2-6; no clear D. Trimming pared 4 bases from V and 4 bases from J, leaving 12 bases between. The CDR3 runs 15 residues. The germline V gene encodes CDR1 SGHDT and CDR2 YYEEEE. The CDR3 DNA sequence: TGTGCCAGCAGCGGGTGGTTTTCGGGGGCCAACGTCCTGACTTTC. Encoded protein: CASSGWFSGANVLTF. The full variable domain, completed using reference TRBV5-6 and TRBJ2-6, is DAGVTQSPTHLIKTRGQQVTLRCSPKSGHDTVSWYQQALGQGPQFIFQYYEEEERQRGNFPDRFSGHQFPNYSSELNVNALLLGDSALYLCASSGWFSGANVLTFGAGSRLTVL.

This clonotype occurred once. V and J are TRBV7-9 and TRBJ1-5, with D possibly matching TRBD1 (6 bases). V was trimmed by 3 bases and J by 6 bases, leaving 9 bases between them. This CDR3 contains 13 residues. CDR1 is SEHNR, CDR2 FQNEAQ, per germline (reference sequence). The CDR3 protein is CASSLDSAQPQHF. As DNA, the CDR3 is TGTGCCAGCAGCTTGGACAGTGCTCAGCCCCAGCATTTT.

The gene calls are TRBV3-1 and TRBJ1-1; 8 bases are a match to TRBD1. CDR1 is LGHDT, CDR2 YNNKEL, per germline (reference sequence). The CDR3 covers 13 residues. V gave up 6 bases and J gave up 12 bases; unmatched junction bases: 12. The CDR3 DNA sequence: TGTGCCAGCAGGACCCGCCAGGGGGCGAATACTTTCTTT. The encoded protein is CASRTRQGANTFF.

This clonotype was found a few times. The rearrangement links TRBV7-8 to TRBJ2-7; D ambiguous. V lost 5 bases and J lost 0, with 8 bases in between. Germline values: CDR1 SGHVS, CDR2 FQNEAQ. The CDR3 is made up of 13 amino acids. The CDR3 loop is CASSPGTSYEQYF. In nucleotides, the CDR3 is TGTGCCAGCAGCCCAGGAACCTCCTACGAGCAGTACTTC. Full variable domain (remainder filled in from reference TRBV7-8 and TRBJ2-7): GAGVSQSPRYKVAKRGQDVALRCDPISGHVSLFWYQQALGQGPEFLTYFQNEAQLDKSGLPSDRFFAERPEGSVSTLKIQRTQQEDSAVYLCASSPGTSYEQYFGPGTRLTVT.